The sequence of this TCR beta chain was determined in a study of OX40 agonist ivuxolimab in advanced cancers. Whole-study context: Earlier treatment with anti-PD-1, anti-PD-L1 or anti-CTLA-4 was permitted, and roughly 42% had received some. Three patients showed partial responses: one hepatocellular carcinoma and two cutaneous melanoma cases. General study results and limits: There were also nonresponders showing low normalized T-cell clonal expansion.

For this clone: The antigen remains unidentified.

Method: immunoSEQ multiplex PCR; TCRdb's copy keeps in-frame clones and lacks some. The table shows about 53,000 clones, with 84% occurring only once. Per germline, CDR1 SGHTA and CDR2 FQGTGA. This CDR3 contains 17 residues. Trimming stripped 2 bases from V and 0 bases from J, with 13 bases between. This receptor was identified in an adult with an advanced solid tumor such as melanoma, head and neck, liver or kidney cancer. The sequenced sample was CD4+ or CD8+ T cells sorted from blood, obtained in a trial of the OX40 agonist ivuxolimab. The rearrangement links TRBV7-3 to TRBJ2-2, with D perhaps TRBD2 (6 bases). The CDR3 DNA sequence: TGTGCCAGCAGCTTACTAGGACCGGGGGCGAACACCGGGGAGCTGTTTTTT. Its protein is CASSLLGPGANTGELFF. The variable domain in full, with the rest retrieved from reference TRBV7-3 and TRBJ2-2, is GAGVSQTPSNKVTEKGKYVELRCDPISGHTALYWYRQSLGQGPEFLIYFQGTGAADDSGLPNDRFFAVRPEGSVSTLKIQRTERGDSAVYLCASSLLGPGANTGELFFGEGSRLTVL.